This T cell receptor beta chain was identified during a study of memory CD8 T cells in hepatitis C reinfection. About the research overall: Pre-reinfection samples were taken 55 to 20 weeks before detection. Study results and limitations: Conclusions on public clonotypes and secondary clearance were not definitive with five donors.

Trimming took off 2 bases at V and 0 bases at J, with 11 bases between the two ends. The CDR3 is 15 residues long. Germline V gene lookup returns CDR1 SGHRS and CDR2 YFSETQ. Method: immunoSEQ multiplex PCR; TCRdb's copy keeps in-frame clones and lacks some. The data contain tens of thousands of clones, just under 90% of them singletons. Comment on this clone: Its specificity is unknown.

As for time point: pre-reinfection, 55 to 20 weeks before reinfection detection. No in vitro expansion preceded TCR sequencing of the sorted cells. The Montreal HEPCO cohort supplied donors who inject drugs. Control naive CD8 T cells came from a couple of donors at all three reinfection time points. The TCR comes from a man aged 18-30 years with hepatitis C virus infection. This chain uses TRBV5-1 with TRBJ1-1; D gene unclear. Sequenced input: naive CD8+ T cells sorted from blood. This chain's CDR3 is CASSLLGVLNTEAFF. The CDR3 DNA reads TGCGCCAGCAGCTTACTCGGGGTTTTGAACACTGAAGCTTTCTTT.